The entry below gives a single T cell receptor beta chain sequence along with its context. As originally analysed: Reference gene primer amplification gave nucleated cell count estimates. Using immunoSEQ multiplex PCR, the repertoire was profiled, and TCRdb retains in-frame clones only, with some absent. The V and J calls and clone size come from that table; D and trimming were worked out from the DNA. The sample consists of over 150,000 clones, about 87% of them appearing once. This sample is drawn from a study of blood T cell repertoires in COVID-19. At the level of the study: Material from acute and convalescent COVID-19 was sourced from the United States, Italy and Spain.

The CDR3 extends over 12 amino acids. Germline lookup yields CDR1 LNHNV and CDR2 YYDKDF (reference sequence). V was pared by 5 bases and J by 4 bases, with 6 bases between. Sequenced sample: peripheral blood. This sequence joins TRBV15 and TRBJ1-3; D is unresolved. This clonotype originated in a woman aged 55-69 years who had recovered from COVID-19. Written as DNA, the CDR3 is TGTGCCACCAGCGAGAAAGGAAACACCATATATTTT. It is translated as CATSEKGNTIYF.